This T cell receptor beta chain originates from a study of cytomegalovirus exposure and HLA in healthy donors. Regarding the study as a whole: Roughly uniform sequencing depth across donors was assumed, possibly incorrectly. It was in a later analysis that TCR association rates were seen to vary by HLA locus, highest for DRB1 and lowest for HLA-C.

With respect to this clone: The antigen is not known.

Amplification used 60 Vbeta primers and 13 Jbeta primers. Libraries were prepared by immunoSEQ multiplex PCR; TCRdb keeps only in-frame clonotypes and omits some of them. The table includes around 210,000 clones, around four fifths detected once. The ends were cut back, 2 bases at V and 1 base at J, with 11 bases in the middle. The CDR3 consists of 15 residues. Germline V gene sequence: CDR1 LNHDA, CDR2 SQIVND (reference sequence). Donors consisted of healthy bone marrow donors. Sequencing was done on a sample of PBMCs. The V gene is TRBV19, the J gene TRBJ1-1, with TRBD1 as a possible D gene (5 bases). This TCR derives from a woman in her thirties or forties in good health and CMV-seronegative. In DNA form, the CDR3 reads TGTGCCAGTAGTATAAGTCGTAGGGGGAACACTGAAGCTTTCTTT. Protein: CASSISRRGNTEAFF.